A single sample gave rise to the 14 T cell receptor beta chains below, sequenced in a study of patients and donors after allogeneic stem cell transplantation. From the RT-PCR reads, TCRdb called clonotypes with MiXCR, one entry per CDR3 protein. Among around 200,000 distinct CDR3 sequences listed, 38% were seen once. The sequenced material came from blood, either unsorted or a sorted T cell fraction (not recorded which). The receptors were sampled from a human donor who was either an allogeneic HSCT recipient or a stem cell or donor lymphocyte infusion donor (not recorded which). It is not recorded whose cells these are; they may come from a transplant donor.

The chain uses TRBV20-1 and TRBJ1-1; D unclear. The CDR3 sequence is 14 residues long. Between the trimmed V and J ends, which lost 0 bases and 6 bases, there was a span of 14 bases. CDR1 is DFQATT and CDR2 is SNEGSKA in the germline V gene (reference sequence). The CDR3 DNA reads TGCAGTGCTAGAGAGTCTCTACCGAAACCTGAAGCTTTCTTT. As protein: CSARESLPKPEAFF.

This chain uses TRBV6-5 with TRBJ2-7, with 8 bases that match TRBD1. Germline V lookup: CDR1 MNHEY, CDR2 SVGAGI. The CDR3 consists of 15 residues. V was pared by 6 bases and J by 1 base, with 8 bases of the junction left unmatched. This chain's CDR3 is CASRETGGRSYEQYF. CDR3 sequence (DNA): TGTGCCAGCAGGGAAACAGGGGGTAGGTCCTACGAGCAGTACTTC.

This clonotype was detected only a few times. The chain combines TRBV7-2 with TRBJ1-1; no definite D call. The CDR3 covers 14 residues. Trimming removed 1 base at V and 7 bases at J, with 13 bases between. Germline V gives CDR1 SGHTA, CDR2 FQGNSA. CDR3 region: CASSLVGTLGEAFF. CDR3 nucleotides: TGTGCCAGCAGCTTAGTTGGCACATTGGGTGAAGCTTTCTTT.

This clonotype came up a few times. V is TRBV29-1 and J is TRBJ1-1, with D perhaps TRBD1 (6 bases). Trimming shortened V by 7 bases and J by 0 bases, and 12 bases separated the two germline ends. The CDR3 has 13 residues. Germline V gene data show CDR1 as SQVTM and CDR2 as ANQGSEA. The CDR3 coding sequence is TGCAGCGCCTCGGGGGCCCTGAACACTGAAGCTTTCTTT. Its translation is CSASGALNTEAFF. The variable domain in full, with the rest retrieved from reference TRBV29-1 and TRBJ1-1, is SAVISQKPSRDICQRGTSLTIQCQVDSQVTMMFWYRQQPGQSLTLIATANQGSEATYESGFVIDKFPISRPNLTFSTLTVSNMSPEDSSIYLCSASGALNTEAFFGQGTRLTVV.

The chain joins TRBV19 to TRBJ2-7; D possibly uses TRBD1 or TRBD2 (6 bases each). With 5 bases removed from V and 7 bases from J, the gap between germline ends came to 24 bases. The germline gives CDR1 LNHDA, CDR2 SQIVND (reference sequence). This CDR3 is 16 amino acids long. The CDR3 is CASSSSRGHGSGEQYF. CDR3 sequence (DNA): TGTGCCAGTAGTTCCTCCCGGGGGCATGGTTCGGGAGAGCAGTACTTC. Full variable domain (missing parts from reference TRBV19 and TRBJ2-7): DGGITQSPKYLFRKEGQNVTLSCEQNLNHDAMYWYRQDPGQGLRLIYYSQIVNDFQKGDIAEGYSVSREKKESFPLTVTSAQKNPTAFYLCASSSSRGHGSGEQYFGPGTRLTVT.

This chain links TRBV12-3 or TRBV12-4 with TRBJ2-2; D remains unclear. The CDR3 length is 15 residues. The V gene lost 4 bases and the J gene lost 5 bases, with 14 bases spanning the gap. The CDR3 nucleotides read TGTGCCAGCAGTTCGGACCCCTTAGTAACCGGGGAGCTGTTTTTT. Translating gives CASSSDPLVTGELFF.

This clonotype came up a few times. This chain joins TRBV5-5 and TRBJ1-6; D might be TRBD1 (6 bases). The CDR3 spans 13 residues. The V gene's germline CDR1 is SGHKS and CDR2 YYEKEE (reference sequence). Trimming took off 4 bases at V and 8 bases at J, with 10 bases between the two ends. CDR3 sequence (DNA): TGTGCCAGCAGCAGGGGGGTAGATTCACCCCTCCACTTT. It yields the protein CASSRGVDSPLHF.

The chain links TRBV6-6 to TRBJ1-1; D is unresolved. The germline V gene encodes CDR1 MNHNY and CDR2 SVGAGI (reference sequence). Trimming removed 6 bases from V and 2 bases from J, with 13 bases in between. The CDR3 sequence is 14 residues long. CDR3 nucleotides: TGTGCCAGCAGGTTGACGGGTCTAAACACTGAAGCTTTCTTT. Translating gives CASRLTGLNTEAFF.

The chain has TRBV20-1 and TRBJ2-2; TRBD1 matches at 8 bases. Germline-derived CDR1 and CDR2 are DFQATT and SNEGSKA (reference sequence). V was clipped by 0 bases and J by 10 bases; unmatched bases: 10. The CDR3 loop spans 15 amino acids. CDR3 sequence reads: CSARDRDRPPSELFF. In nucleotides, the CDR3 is TGCAGTGCTAGAGACCGGGACAGGCCTCCCTCGGAGCTGTTTTTT.

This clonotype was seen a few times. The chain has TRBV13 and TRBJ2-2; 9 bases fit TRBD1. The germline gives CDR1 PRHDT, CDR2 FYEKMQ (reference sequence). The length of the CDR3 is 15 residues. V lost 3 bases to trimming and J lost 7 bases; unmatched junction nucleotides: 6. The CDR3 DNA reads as TGTGCCAGCAGCTTCCCCGGACAGGGGATCGGGGAGCTGTTTTTT. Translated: CASSFPGQGIGELFF. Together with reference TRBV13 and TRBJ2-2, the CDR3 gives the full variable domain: AAGVIQSPRHLIKEKRETATLKCYPIPRHDTVYWYQQGPGQDPQFLISFYEKMQSDKGSIPDRFSAQQFSDYHSELNMSSLELGDSALYFCASSFPGQGIGELFFGEGSRLTVL.

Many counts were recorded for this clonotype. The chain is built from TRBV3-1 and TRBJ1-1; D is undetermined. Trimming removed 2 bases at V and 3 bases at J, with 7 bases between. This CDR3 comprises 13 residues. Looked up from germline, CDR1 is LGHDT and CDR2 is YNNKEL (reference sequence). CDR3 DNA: TGTGCCAGCAGCCAATACGGAGACACTGAAGCTTTCTTT. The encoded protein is CASSQYGDTEAFF.

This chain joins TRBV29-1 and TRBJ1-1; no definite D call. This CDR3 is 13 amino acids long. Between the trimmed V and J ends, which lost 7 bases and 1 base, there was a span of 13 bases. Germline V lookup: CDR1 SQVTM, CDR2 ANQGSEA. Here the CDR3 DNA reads TGCAGCGCCGGGAAGTGGGCGAACACTGAAGCTTTCTTT. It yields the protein CSAGKWANTEAFF.

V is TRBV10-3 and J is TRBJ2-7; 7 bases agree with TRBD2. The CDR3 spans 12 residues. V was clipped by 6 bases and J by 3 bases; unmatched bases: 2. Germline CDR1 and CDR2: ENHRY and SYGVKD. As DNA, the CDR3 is TGTGCCATCAGGGCGGGGGACTACGAGCAGTACTTC. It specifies CAIRAGDYEQYF.

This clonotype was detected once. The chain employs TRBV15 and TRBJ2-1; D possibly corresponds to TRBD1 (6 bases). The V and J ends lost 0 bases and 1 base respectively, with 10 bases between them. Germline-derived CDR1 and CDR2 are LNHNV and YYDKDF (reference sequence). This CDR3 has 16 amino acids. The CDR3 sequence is CATSRDWQGSYNEQFF. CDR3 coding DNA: TGTGCCACCAGCAGAGATTGGCAGGGGTCCTACAATGAGCAGTTCTTC.